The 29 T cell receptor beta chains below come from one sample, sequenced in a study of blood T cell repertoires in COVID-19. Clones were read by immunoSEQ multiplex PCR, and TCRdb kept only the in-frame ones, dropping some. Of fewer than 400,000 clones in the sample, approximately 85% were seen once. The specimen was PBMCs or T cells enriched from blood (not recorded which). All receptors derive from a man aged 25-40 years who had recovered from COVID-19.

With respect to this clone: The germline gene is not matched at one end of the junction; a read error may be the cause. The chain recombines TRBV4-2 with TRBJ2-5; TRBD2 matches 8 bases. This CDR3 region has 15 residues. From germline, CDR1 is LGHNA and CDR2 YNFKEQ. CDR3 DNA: TGTGCCAGTAGCCCGGGGACTAGTGGGGGGGAGACCCAGTACTTC. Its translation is CASSPGTSGGETQYF.

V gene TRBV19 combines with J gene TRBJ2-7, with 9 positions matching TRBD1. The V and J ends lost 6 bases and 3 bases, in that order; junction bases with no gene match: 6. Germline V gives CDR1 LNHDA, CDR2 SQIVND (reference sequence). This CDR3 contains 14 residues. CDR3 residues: CASSSDRGHYEQYF. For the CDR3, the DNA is TGTGCCAGTAGCTCGGACAGGGGTCACTACGAGCAGTACTTC.

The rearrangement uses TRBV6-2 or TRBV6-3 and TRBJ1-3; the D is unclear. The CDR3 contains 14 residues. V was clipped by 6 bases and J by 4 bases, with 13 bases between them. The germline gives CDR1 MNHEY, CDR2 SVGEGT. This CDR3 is CASSLLRGGNTIYF. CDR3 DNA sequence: TGTGCCAGCAGCCTGCTACGGGGAGGAAACACCATATATTTT.

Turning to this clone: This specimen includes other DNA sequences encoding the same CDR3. CDR3 in DNA: TGTGCCAGTAGTCACAGGGGCGGCACTGAAGCTTTCTTT. Its protein is CASSHRGGTEAFF. The V call is TRBV19, the J call TRBJ1-1; 7 positions match TRBD1. The CDR3 sequence is 13 residues long. V dropped 5 bases and J dropped 4; count of bases not matched to a gene: 4. Germline lookup yields CDR1 LNHDA and CDR2 SQIVND (reference sequence).

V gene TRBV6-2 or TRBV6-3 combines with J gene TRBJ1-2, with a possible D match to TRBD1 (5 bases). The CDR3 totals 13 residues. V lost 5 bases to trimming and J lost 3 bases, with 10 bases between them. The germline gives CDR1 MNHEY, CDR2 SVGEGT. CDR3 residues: CASSVQDYYGYTF. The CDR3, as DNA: TGTGCCAGCAGTGTACAGGATTACTATGGCTACACCTTC.

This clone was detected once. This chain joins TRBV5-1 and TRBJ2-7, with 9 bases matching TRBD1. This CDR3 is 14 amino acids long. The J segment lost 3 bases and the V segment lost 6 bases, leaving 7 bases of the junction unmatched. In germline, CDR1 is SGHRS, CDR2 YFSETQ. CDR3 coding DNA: TGCGCCAGCAAAGAGGGGACAGGGATCTACGAGCAGTACTTC. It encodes CASKEGTGIYEQYF.

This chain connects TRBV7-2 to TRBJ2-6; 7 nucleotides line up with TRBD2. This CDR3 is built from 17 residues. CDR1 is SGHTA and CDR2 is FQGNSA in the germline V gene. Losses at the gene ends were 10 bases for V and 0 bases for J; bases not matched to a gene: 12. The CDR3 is CATPRERGSSGANVLTF. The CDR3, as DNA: TGTGCCACCCCACGGGAGCGGGGAAGCTCTGGGGCCAACGTCCTGACTTTC.

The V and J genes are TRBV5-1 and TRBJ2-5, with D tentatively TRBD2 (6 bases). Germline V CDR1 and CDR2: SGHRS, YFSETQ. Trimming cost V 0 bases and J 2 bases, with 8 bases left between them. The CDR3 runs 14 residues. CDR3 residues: CASSLEGTQETQYF. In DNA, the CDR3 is TGCGCCAGCAGCTTGGAGGGGACTCAAGAGACCCAGTACTTC. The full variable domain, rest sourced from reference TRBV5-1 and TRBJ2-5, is KAGVTQTPRYLIKTRGQQVTLSCSPISGHRSVSWYQQTPGQGLQFLFEYFSETQRNKGNFPGRFSGRQFSNSRSEMNVSTLELGDSALYLCASSLEGTQETQYFGPGTRLLVL.

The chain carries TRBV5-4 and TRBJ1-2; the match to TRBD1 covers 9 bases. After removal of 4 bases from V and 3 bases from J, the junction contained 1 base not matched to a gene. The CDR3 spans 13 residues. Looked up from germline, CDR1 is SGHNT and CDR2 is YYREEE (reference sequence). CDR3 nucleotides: TGTGCCAGCAGCGGGACAGGGTACTATGGCTACACCTTC. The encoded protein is CASSGTGYYGYTF.

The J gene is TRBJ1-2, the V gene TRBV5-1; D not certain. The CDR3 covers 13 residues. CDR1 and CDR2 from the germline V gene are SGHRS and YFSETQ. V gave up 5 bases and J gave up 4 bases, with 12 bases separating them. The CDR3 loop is CASSLHGSYGYTF. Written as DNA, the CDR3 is TGCGCCAGCAGTCTCCACGGGAGCTATGGCTACACCTTC. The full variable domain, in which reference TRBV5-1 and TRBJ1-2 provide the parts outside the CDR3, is KAGVTQTPRYLIKTRGQQVTLSCSPISGHRSVSWYQQTPGQGLQFLFEYFSETQRNKGNFPGRFSGRQFSNSRSEMNVSTLELGDSALYLCASSLHGSYGYTFGSGTRLTVV.

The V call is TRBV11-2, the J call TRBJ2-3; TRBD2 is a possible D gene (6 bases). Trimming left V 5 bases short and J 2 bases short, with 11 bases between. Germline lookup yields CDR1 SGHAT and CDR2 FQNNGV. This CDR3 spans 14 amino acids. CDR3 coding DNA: TGTGCCAGCAGCGAGGGACTTTCCACAGATACGCAGTATTTT. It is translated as CASSEGLSTDTQYF.

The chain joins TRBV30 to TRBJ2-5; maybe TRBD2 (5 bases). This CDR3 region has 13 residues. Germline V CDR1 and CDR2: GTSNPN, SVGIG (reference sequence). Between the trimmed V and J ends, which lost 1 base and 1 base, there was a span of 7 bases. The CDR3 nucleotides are TGTGCCTGGAGTGCGGGATCCCAAGAGACCCAGTACTTC. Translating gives CAWSAGSQETQYF. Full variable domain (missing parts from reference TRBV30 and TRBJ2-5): SQTIHQWPATLVQPVGSPLSLECTVEGTSNPNLYWYRQAAGRGLQLLFYSVGIGQISSEVPQNLSASRPQDRQFILSSKKLLLSDSGFYLCAWSAGSQETQYFGPGTRLLVL.

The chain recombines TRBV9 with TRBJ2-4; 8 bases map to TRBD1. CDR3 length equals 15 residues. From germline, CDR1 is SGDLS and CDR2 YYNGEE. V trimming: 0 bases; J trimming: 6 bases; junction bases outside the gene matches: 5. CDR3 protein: CASSVGQGPGNIQYF. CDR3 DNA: TGTGCCAGCAGCGTAGGACAGGGGCCTGGAAACATTCAGTACTTC. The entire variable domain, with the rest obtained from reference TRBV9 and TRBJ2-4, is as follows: DSGVTQTPKHLITATGQRVTLRCSPRSGDLSVYWYQQSLDQGLQFLIQYYNGEERAKGNILERFSAQQFPDLHSELNLSSLELGDSALYFCASSVGQGPGNIQYFGAGTRLSVL.

The CDR3 loop reads CASSVVGRATNTGELFF. The CDR3 nucleotides read TGTGCCAGCAGCGTAGTGGGCAGAGCAACGAACACCGGGGAGCTGTTTTTT. V and J are TRBV9 and TRBJ2-2; no definite D call. CDR1 and CDR2 from the germline V gene are SGDLS and YYNGEE. Between the trimmed V and J ends, which lost 0 bases and 0 bases, there was a span of 12 bases. The CDR3 is 17 amino acids.

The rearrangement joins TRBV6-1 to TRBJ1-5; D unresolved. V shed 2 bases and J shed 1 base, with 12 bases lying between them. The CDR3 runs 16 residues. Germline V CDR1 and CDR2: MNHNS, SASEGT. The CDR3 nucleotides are TGTGCCAGCAGTGAACCCTCCGGTATAAGCAATCAGCCCCAGCATTTT. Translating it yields CASSEPSGISNQPQHF.

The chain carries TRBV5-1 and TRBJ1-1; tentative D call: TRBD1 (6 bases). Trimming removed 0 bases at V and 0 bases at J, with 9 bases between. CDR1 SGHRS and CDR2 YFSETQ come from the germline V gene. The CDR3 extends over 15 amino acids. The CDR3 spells CASSLEGHLNTEAFF. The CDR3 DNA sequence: TGCGCCAGCAGCTTGGAGGGACACCTGAACACTGAAGCTTTCTTT.

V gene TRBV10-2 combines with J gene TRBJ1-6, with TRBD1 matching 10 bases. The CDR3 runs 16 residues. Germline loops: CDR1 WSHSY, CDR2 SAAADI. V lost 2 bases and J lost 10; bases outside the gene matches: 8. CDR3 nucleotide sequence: TGCGCCAGCAGTGAGCCCTTGACAGGGGGCGACTCACCCCTCCACTTT. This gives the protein CASSEPLTGGDSPLHF.

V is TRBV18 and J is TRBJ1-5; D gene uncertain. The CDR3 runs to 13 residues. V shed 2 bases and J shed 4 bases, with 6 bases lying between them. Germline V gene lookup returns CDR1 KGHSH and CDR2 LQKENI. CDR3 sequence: CASSPFGNQPQHF. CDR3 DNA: TGTGCCAGCTCACCATTCGGTAATCAGCCCCAGCATTTT.

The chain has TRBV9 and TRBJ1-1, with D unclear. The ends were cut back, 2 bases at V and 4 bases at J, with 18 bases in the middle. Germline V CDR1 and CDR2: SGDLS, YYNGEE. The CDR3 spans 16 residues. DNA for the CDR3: TGTGCCAGCAGCGTGGAGCTTAACTTGGCGGGCACTGAAGCTTTCTTT. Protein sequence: CASSVELNLAGTEAFF. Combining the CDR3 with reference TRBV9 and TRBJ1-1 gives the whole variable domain DSGVTQTPKHLITATGQRVTLRCSPRSGDLSVYWYQQSLDQGLQFLIQYYNGEERAKGNILERFSAQQFPDLHSELNLSSLELGDSALYFCASSVELNLAGTEAFFGQGTRLTVV.

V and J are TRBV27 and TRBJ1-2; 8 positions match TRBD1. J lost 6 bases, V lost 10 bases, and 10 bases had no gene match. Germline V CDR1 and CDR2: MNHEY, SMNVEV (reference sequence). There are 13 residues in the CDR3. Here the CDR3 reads CATSPQGANGYTF. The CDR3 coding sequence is TGTGCCACCTCCCCCCAGGGGGCTAATGGCTACACCTTC.

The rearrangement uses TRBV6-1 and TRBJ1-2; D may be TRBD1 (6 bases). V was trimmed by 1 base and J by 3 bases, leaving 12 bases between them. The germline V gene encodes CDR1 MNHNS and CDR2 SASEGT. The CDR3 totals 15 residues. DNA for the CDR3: TGTGCCAGCAGTGAAGGGGGGGGCGCGTACTATGGCTACACCTTC. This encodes CASSEGGGAYYGYTF.

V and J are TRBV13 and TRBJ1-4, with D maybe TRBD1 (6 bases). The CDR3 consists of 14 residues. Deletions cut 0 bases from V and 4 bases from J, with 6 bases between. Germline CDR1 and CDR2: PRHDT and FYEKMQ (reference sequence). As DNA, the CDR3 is TGTGCCAGCAGCTTAGGGGGACATAATGAAAAACTGTTTTTT. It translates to CASSLGGHNEKLFF. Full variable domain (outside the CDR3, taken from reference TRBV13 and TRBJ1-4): AAGVIQSPRHLIKEKRETATLKCYPIPRHDTVYWYQQGPGQDPQFLISFYEKMQSDKGSIPDRFSAQQFSDYHSELNMSSLELGDSALYFCASSLGGHNEKLFFGSGTQLSVL.

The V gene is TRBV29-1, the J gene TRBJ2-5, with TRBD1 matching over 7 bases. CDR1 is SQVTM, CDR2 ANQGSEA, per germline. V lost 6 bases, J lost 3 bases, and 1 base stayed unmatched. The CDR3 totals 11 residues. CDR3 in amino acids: CSVGQEETQYF. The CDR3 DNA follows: TGCAGCGTAGGACAGGAAGAGACCCAGTACTTC.

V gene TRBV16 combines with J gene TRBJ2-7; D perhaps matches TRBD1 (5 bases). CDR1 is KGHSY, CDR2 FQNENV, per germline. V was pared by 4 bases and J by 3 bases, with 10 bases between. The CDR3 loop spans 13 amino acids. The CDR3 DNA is TGTGCCAGCAGCCCAGACAGAATCTACGAGCAGTACTTC. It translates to CASSPDRIYEQYF.

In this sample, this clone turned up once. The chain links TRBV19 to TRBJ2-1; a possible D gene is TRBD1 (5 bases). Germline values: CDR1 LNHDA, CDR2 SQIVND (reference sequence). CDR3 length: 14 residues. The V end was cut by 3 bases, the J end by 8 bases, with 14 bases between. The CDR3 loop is CASSMGQGPDEQFF. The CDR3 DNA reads TGTGCCAGTAGTATGGGGCAGGGTCCCGATGAGCAGTTCTTC.

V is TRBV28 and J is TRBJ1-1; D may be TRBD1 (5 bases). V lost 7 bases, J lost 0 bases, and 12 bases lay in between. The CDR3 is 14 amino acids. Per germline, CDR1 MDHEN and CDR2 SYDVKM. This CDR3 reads CASTSAGLNTEAFF. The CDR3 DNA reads TGTGCCAGCACGTCCGCAGGGCTGAACACTGAAGCTTTCTTT.

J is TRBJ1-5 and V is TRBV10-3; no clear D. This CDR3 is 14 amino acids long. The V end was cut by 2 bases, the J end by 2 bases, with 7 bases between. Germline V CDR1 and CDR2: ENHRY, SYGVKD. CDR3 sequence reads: CAISEISGNQPQHF. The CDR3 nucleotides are TGTGCCATCAGTGAGATCTCAGGCAATCAGCCCCAGCATTTT.

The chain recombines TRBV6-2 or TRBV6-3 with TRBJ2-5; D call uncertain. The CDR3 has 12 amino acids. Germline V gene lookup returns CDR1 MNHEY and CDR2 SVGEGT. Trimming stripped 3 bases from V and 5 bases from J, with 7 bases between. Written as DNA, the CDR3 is TGTGCCAGCAGTTATCGGTGGGAGACCCAGTACTTC. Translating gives CASSYRWETQYF.

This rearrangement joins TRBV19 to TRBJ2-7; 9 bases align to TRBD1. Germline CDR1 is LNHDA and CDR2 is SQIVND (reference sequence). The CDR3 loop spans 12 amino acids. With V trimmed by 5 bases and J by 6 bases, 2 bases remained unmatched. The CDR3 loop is CASSHRGREQYF. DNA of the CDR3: TGTGCCAGTAGTCACAGGGGGCGCGAGCAGTACTTC.